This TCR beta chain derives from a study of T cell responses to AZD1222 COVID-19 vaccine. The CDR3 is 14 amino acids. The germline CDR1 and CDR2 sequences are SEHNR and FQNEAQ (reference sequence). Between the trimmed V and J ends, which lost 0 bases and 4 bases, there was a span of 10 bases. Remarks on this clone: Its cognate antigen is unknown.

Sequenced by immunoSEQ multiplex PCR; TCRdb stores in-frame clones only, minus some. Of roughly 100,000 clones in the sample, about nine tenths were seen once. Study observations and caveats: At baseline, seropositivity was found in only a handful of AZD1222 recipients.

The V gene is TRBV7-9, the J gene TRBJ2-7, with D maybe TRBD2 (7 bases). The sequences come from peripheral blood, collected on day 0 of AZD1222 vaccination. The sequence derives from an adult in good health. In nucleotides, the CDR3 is TGTGCCAGCAGCTTAGCGGGGAGGGGGTACGAGCAGTACTTC. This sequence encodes CASSLAGRGYEQYF.